This TCR beta chain was captured by sequencing in a study of graft-versus-host responses after intestinal transplantation. Germline V gene lookup returns CDR1 SQVTM and CDR2 ANQGSEA. The CDR3 loop spans 14 amino acids. V lost 3 bases to trimming and J lost 6 bases; unmatched junction nucleotides: 7. Assay used: immunoSEQ multiplex PCR; TCRdb lists only in-frame clones, some missing. The data show more than 65,000 clones, about nine tenths seen once. With regard to this clone: Its target is unknown.

This chain uses TRBV29-1 with TRBJ2-1; 8 nucleotides match TRBD2. The TCR comes from a human donor who received an intestinal transplant. This material consisted of unstimulated CD8+ T cells sorted from spleen or lymph node cells, taken before intestinal transplant. For the CDR3, the DNA is TGCAGCGTTGAGGGGGCGGGGGGCATCAATGAGCAGTTCTTC. Translated, it gives CSVEGAGGINEQFF.